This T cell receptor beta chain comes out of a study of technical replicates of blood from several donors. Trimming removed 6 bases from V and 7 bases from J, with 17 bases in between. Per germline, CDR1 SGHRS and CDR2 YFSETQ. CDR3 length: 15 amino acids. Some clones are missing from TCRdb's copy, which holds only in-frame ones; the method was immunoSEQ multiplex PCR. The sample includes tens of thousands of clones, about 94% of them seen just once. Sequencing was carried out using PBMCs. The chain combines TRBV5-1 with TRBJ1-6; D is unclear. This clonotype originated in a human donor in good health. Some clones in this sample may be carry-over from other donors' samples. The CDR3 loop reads CASNQRGEPNSPLHF. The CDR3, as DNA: TGCGCCAGCAACCAACGCGGAGAGCCCAATTCACCCCTCCACTTT.